This TCR beta chain was captured by sequencing in a study of a mutant IDH1 vaccine in newly diagnosed glioma. Study details: Patients got radiotherapy, temozolomide, or both beforehand, and most got both. Study observations and caveats: Of the patients, roughly 95% had vaccine-induced immune responses.

Time point of the sample: baseline, week 1 (first vaccination visit). The sample's treatment: pre-vaccination baseline after standard-of-care therapy. Each tumor in the donors was a new WHO grade 3 or 4 astrocytoma, IDH1-mutant and ATRX-lost. This clone was picked up a small number of times. Its antigen is undetermined. Sequencing used immunoSEQ multiplex PCR; TCRdb keeps in-frame clones, though not all of them. Of roughly 68,000 clones listed, about four fifths are singletons. This CDR3 contains 14 residues. Trimming removed 2 bases at V and 5 bases at J, with 12 bases between. Germline V CDR1 and CDR2: LNHDA, SQIVND (reference sequence).

The clonotype was recovered from a man aged 50 to 59 with glioma. This chain connects TRBV19 to TRBJ2-5; no reliable D call. Sequencing was performed on PBMCs, taken from a glioma patient treated with radiotherapy, temozolomide or both. CDR3 bases: TGTGCCAGTAGTATAAGGTTCGGAGAGGAGACCCAGTACTTC. It specifies CASSIRFGEETQYF. Filled out from reference TRBV19 and TRBJ2-5, the complete variable domain reads DGGITQSPKYLFRKEGQNVTLSCEQNLNHDAMYWYRQDPGQGLRLIYYSQIVNDFQKGDIAEGYSVSREKKESFPLTVTSAQKNPTAFYLCASSIRFGEETQYFGPGTRLLVL.